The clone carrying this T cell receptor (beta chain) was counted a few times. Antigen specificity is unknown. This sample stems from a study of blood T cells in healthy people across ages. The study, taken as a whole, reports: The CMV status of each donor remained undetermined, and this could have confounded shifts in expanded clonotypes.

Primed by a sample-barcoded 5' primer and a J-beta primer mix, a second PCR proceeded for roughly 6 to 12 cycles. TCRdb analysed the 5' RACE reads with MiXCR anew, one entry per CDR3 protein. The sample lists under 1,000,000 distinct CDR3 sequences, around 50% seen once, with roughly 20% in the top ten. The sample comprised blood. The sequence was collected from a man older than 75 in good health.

This CDR3 reads CASSHQPSGLEQYF. CDR3 nucleotide sequence: TGTGCCAGCAGCCATCAGCCTAGCGGCCTCGAGCAGTACTTC. The V call is TRBV3-1, the J call TRBJ2-7, with TRBD2 matching 7 bases. Germline assignment: CDR1 LGHDT and CDR2 YNNKEL (reference sequence). The CDR3 loop spans 14 amino acids. J gave up 6 bases and V 3 bases, and 8 bases lay outside the gene matches.